Described below is a single TCR beta chain sequence and its context. This sample stems from a study of blood T cell repertoires in COVID-19. The repertoire was sequenced with immunoSEQ multiplex PCR; TCRdb's copy has only in-frame clones and lacks some. This table has 150,000 or so clones, 87% appearing once. V lost 9 bases, J lost 13 bases, and 20 bases lay in between. Germline values: CDR1 LNHDA, CDR2 SQIVND (reference sequence). This CDR3 is 12 amino acids long. Ages ranged from roughly 18 to 100 years, with residence in about 24 US areas. Sequences were obtained from PBMCs or T cells enriched from blood (not recorded which). The TCR originated in a woman aged 40-49 years who had been exposed to COVID-19. V gene TRBV19 combines with J gene TRBJ2-3, with a tentative D call TRBD1 (6 bases). The CDR3 sequence is CARRPVGDTKYF. The CDR3 nucleotides read TGTGCCAGACGTCCCGTCGGGGACACAAAGTATTTT.